Each of the 29 T cell receptor beta chains below was sequenced from the same sample in a study of patients and donors after allogeneic stem cell transplantation. TCRdb recomputed calls from the RT-PCR reads with MiXCR, one row per CDR3 protein. The data show approximately 410,000 distinct CDR3 sequences, about a sixth seen once. Sequencing input: blood, either unsorted or a sorted T cell fraction (not recorded which). These receptors came from a human donor who was either an allogeneic HSCT recipient or a stem cell or donor lymphocyte infusion donor (not recorded which). It is not recorded whose cells these are; they may come from a transplant donor.

DNA of the CDR3: TGTGCTAGTGGTTTAGGTCAAAATACGCAGTATTTT. Translation gives CASGLGQNTQYF. This chain uses TRBV12-5 with TRBJ2-3; D not resolved. CDR1 and CDR2 from the germline V gene are LGHNT and FRNRAP. V was trimmed by 3 bases and J by 7 bases, leaving 8 bases between them. The CDR3 is 12 amino acids.

This clonotype has just a few counts. The CDR3 bases are TGCAGTGCGAAGGGGGCCGCGGATACGCAGTATTTT. Amino acid sequence: CSAKGAADTQYF. The chain is built from TRBV20-1 and TRBJ2-3; 7 nucleotides align to TRBD1. This CDR3 is 12 amino acids long. Germline CDR1 reads DFQATT; CDR2 reads SNEGSKA (reference sequence). The V segment lost 6 bases and the J segment 6 bases; nucleotides outside the gene matches: 6.

The chain has TRBV6-1 and TRBJ2-4; D not resolved. Germline assignment: CDR1 MNHNS and CDR2 SASEGT. CDR3 size: 15 residues. V was shortened by 7 bases and J by 0 bases, with 13 bases between the two germline ends. CDR3 in amino acids: CASMPTRLAKNIQYF. The CDR3 nucleotides read TGTGCCAGCATGCCCACTCGCTTAGCCAAAAACATTCAGTACTTC.

This clonotype was seen only a few times. The V gene is TRBV12-3 or TRBV12-4, the J gene TRBJ1-2; D may be TRBD1 (6 bases). This CDR3 spans 15 amino acids. Trimming stripped 3 bases from V and 4 bases from J, with 15 bases between. The DNA of the CDR3 is TGTGCCAGCAGTTTCGGGGCAGGGGATATCTATGGCTACACCTTC. It yields the protein CASSFGAGDIYGYTF.

The CDR3 bases are TGTGCCAGCAGCGTATCCAACGGGGAGGCAGATACGCAGTATTTT. Amino acid sequence: CASSVSNGEADTQYF. The chain links TRBV9 to TRBJ2-3, with D maybe TRBD2 (6 bases). From germline, CDR1 is SGDLS and CDR2 YYNGEE. V lost 1 base and J 4 bases, leaving 13 bases between the germline ends. The CDR3 length is 15 residues.

The chain couples TRBV15 to TRBJ2-2, with TRBD1 matching over 7 bases. The V segment lost 4 bases and the J segment 4 bases; nucleotides outside the gene matches: 3. The CDR3 totals 14 residues. CDR1 LNHNV and CDR2 YYDKDF come from the germline V gene (reference sequence). The CDR3 region is CATSKQGSTGELFF. CDR3 coding DNA: TGTGCCACCAGCAAACAGGGGTCCACCGGGGAGCTGTTTTTT. The full variable domain, in which reference TRBV15 and TRBJ2-2 provide the parts outside the CDR3, is DAMVIQNPRYQVTQFGKPVTLSCSQTLNHNVMYWYQQKSSQAPKLLFHYYDKDFNNEADTPDNFQSRRPNTSFCFLDIRSPGLGDTAMYLCATSKQGSTGELFFGEGSRLTVL.

This clonotype has only a few counts. The rearrangement links TRBV5-6 to TRBJ2-1, with 8 bases matching TRBD1. Germline V gene sequence: CDR1 SGHDT, CDR2 YYEEEE. The junction had 3 bases not matched to a gene; V was cut back by 0 bases and J by 4 bases. This CDR3 is 15 amino acids long. In DNA form, the CDR3 reads TGTGCCAGCAGCTTGGACAGGGGGTATTACAATGAGCAGTTCTTC. It translates to CASSLDRGYYNEQFF.

The genes are TRBV7-9 and TRBJ2-5, with TRBD2 matching 8 bases. The V segment lost 3 bases and the J segment 1 base; nucleotides outside the gene matches: 1. This CDR3 has 14 amino acids. The germline CDR1 and CDR2 sequences are SEHNR and FQNEAQ (reference sequence). The CDR3 region has the DNA TGTGCCAGCAGCTTTAGCGGGGTCCAAGAGACCCAGTACTTC. Protein: CASSFSGVQETQYF.

In its sample, this clonotype was seen a few times. The chain links TRBV7-2 to TRBJ2-3; D is uncertain. The CDR3 sequence is 14 residues long. Germline V gene sequence: CDR1 SGHTA, CDR2 FQGNSA. V lost 5 bases and J 2 bases, leaving 11 bases between the germline ends. CDR3 loop: CASSARLFTDTQYF. For the CDR3, the DNA is TGTGCCAGCAGCGCCAGGCTGTTCACAGATACGCAGTATTTT. Full variable domain (missing parts from reference TRBV7-2 and TRBJ2-3): GAGVSQSPSNKVTEKGKDVELRCDPISGHTALYWYRQSLGQGLEFLIYFQGNSAPDKSGLPSDRFSAERTGGSVSTLTIQRTQQEDSAVYLCASSARLFTDTQYFGPGTRLTVL.

This sequence joins TRBV6-5 and TRBJ2-3, with a weak D call TRBD2 (6 bases). CDR3 size: 15 residues. Trimming removed 0 bases at V and 7 bases at J, with 14 bases between. Germline-derived CDR1 and CDR2 are MNHEY and SVGAGI. CDR3 residues: CASSYSAGKYNTQYF. Here the CDR3 DNA reads TGTGCCAGCAGTTACTCTGCGGGAAAATATAATACGCAGTATTTT.

This clonotype occurred a few times. This chain links TRBV20-1 with TRBJ1-4, with unresolved D. The V gene's germline CDR1 is DFQATT and CDR2 SNEGSKA (reference sequence). The CDR3 length is 13 residues. V dropped 4 bases and J dropped 2 bases, with 8 bases sitting between them. The CDR3 here is CSAMRETNEKLFF. The CDR3 DNA follows: TGCAGTGCTATGAGGGAGACTAATGAAAAACTGTTTTTT.

This clonotype came up a few times. The V and J genes are TRBV7-2 and TRBJ2-3, with 10 bases lining up with TRBD2. The V segment lost 1 base and the J segment 5 bases; nucleotides outside the gene matches: 9. In germline, CDR1 is SGHTA, CDR2 FQGNSA. The CDR3 has 17 amino acids. The CDR3 reads CASSLDLQRGGGDTQYF. As DNA, the CDR3 is TGTGCCAGCAGCTTAGACCTCCAGCGGGGGGGCGGAGATACGCAGTATTTT.

This clonotype came up a few times. The CDR3 reads CACRREGANVLTF. The CDR3 DNA sequence: TGTGCCTGCCGCAGGGAAGGGGCCAACGTCCTGACTTTC. The chain employs TRBV30 and TRBJ2-6; a weak D match, TRBD1 (5 bases). Germline loops: CDR1 GTSNPN, CDR2 SVGIG (reference sequence). The CDR3 loop spans 13 amino acids. The V and J ends lost 6 bases and 4 bases respectively, with 10 bases between them.

Only a few counts were recorded for this clonotype. The CDR3 sequence is CASSYSIRNYGYTF. CDR3 bases: TGTGCCAGCAGTTACTCGATACGGAACTATGGCTACACCTTC. This chain joins TRBV6-2 or TRBV6-3 and TRBJ1-2, with no clear D. From germline, CDR1 is MNHEY and CDR2 SVGEGT. The CDR3 length is 14 residues. V was clipped by 0 bases and J by 2 bases, with 7 bases between them.

This clonotype was detected a few times. As DNA, the CDR3 is TGTGCCAGCAGGACGGGGGTGCATGAGCAGTTCTTC. Residues: CASRTGVHEQFF. The chain recombines TRBV2 with TRBJ2-1; TRBD2 is a possible D gene (6 bases). CDR1 is SNHLY, CDR2 FYNNEI, per germline. V shed 6 bases and J shed 8 bases, with 11 bases lying between them. The CDR3 is 12 amino acids.

This chain connects TRBV20-1 to TRBJ1-3; perhaps TRBD1 as D (6 bases). This CDR3 is 13 amino acids long. Deletions cut 1 base from V and 4 bases from J, with 8 bases between. CDR1 DFQATT and CDR2 SNEGSKA come from the germline V gene (reference sequence). The CDR3, as DNA: TGCAGTGCTAGAGCCAGGGGAGGAAACACCATATATTTT. It encodes CSARARGGNTIYF.

The chain joins TRBV6-5 to TRBJ2-3; D is ambiguous. Germline V gene sequence: CDR1 MNHEY, CDR2 SVGAGI. V lost 2 bases and J lost 5, with 17 bases in between. This CDR3 has 16 amino acids. The DNA of the CDR3 is TGTGCCAGCAGTTACAGCCCTCCTCGCGGTGGAGATACGCAGTATTTT. This gives the protein CASSYSPPRGGDTQYF.

The chain carries TRBV7-2 and TRBJ1-1, with D uncertain. Germline CDR1 and CDR2: SGHTA and FQGNSA. The CDR3 consists of 13 residues. V gave up 5 bases and J gave up 5 bases, with 12 bases separating them. The CDR3 spells CASSVASKTEAFF. Written as DNA, the CDR3 is TGTGCCAGCAGCGTGGCGTCGAAAACTGAAGCTTTCTTT.

The chain links TRBV6-1 to TRBJ1-2; 7 nucleotides align to TRBD1. CDR3 size: 14 residues. J was trimmed by 1 base and V by 4 bases; bases with no gene match: 3. CDR1 is MNHNS, CDR2 SASEGT, per germline. The CDR3 here is CASSAQGVNYGYTF. The CDR3 region has the DNA TGTGCCAGCAGTGCCCAGGGGGTTAACTATGGCTACACCTTC.

This chain connects TRBV6-1 to TRBJ1-5, with 7 bases aligning to TRBD1. V lost 7 bases, J lost 6 bases, and 6 bases stayed unmatched. The germline V gene encodes CDR1 MNHNS and CDR2 SASEGT. The CDR3 is made up of 13 amino acids. The CDR3 is CASKGRGGQPQHF. CDR3 DNA: TGTGCCAGCAAGGGCAGGGGGGGTCAGCCCCAGCATTTT.

This clonotype appeared a few times. The chain carries TRBV20-1 and TRBJ2-7, with 9 bases that match TRBD2. Germline CDR1 DFQATT, CDR2 SNEGSKA (reference sequence). CDR3 length: 12 residues. As DNA, the CDR3 is TGCGGAGCGGGAGGACTAAGTGAAGAGCAGTACTTC. It yields the protein CGAGGLSEEQYF.

This clonotype was seen more than once but under ten times. The V and J genes are TRBV20-1 and TRBJ2-7; 7 bases match TRBD1. With V trimmed by 1 base and J by 6 bases, 6 bases remained unmatched. In germline, CDR1 is DFQATT, CDR2 SNEGSKA (reference sequence). This CDR3 spans 13 amino acids. CDR3 protein: CSARGQGVGEQYF. The CDR3, as DNA: TGCAGTGCTAGAGGCCAGGGGGTAGGCGAGCAGTACTTC.

This clonotype was seen more than once but under ten times. The rearrangement links TRBV6-1 to TRBJ2-2; D is perhaps TRBD1 (6 bases). The CDR3 length is 15 residues. In germline, CDR1 is MNHNS, CDR2 SASEGT. With 5 bases removed from V and 4 bases from J, the gap between germline ends came to 14 bases. CDR3 sequence: CASSRRQARTGELFF. CDR3 in DNA: TGTGCCAGCAGTAGGCGACAGGCGCGCACCGGGGAGCTGTTTTTT.

Comment on this clonotype: A much larger clone differs by one base, so this may be a read error. The rearrangement joins TRBV4-1 to TRBJ1-5; D is unclear. V was cut by 0 bases and J by 4 bases, with 4 bases left in between. Germline assignment: CDR1 MGHRA and CDR2 YSYEKL. The CDR3 contains 13 residues. This CDR3 is CASSQEENQPQHF. CDR3 coding DNA: TGCGCCAGCAGCCAAGAAGAGAATCAGCCCCAGCATTTT.

V usage is TRBV19 and J usage is TRBJ1-1, with TRBD1 identical over 7 bases. The CDR3 has 15 amino acids. The V and J ends lost 5 bases and 5 bases, in that order; junction bases with no gene match: 11. The germline V gene has CDR1 LNHDA and CDR2 SQIVND (reference sequence). DNA of the CDR3: TGTGCCAGTAGTCTCGTACCCAGGGGGTGGACTGAAGCTTTCTTT. This encodes CASSLVPRGWTEAFF.

This clonotype was counted at least ten times. The rearrangement joins TRBV6-1 to TRBJ2-3, with 7 nucleotides matching TRBD1. The CDR3 has 15 amino acids. The V gene's germline CDR1 is MNHNS and CDR2 SASEGT. The trim removed 6 bases at V and 5 bases at J, leaving 11 bases unmatched. The CDR3 region is CASSEGQLVRDTQYF. Written as DNA, the CDR3 is TGTGCCAGCAGCGAGGGACAGTTGGTAAGAGATACGCAGTATTTT.

The genes are TRBV25-1 and TRBJ2-1, with 11 positions matching TRBD2. The V gene end was trimmed by 4 bases and the J gene end by 5 bases; junction bases not matched to a gene: 7. The CDR3 has 16 residues. Looked up from germline, CDR1 is MGHDK and CDR2 is SYGVNS. CDR3 coding DNA: TGTGCCAGCAGTGCACGACTAGCGGGACTAAACAATGAGCAGTTCTTC. Its protein is CASSARLAGLNNEQFF.

V gene TRBV7-7 combines with J gene TRBJ2-5, with TRBD2 as a possible D gene (6 bases). This CDR3 spans 13 amino acids. V lost 4 bases, J lost 2 bases, and 8 bases lay in between. Germline V gives CDR1 SSHAT, CDR2 FNYEAQ (reference sequence). The CDR3 DNA follows: TGTGCCAGCAGCTCGACTAGTCAAGAGACCCAGTACTTC. Translated: CASSSTSQETQYF.

This clonotype was seen a handful of times. The genes are TRBV29-1 and TRBJ2-2; D is perhaps TRBD1 (6 bases). Germline-derived CDR1 and CDR2 are SQVTM and ANQGSEA. Trimming cost V 4 bases and J 1 base, with 7 bases left between them. The CDR3 loop spans 13 amino acids. The CDR3: CSVGTENTGELFF. In DNA form, the CDR3 reads TGCAGCGTTGGGACAGAGAACACCGGGGAGCTGTTTTTT.